This TCR beta chain is drawn from a study of blood T cell repertoires in COVID-19. Assay used: immunoSEQ multiplex PCR; TCRdb lists only in-frame clones, some missing. The sample carries 150,000 to 200,000 clones, about 93% recorded once. Sequencing used peripheral blood. The clonotype was recovered from a man aged 50 to 60 with acute or convalescent COVID-19.

The CDR3 reads CASSRQGVFEKLFF. As DNA, the CDR3 is TGTGCCAGCAGTCGACAGGGGGTATTTGAAAAACTGTTTTTT. The V gene is TRBV2, the J gene TRBJ1-4, with 9 bases matching TRBD1. The CDR3 is made up of 14 amino acids. Germline V gene data show CDR1 as SNHLY and CDR2 as FYNNEI. Losses at the gene ends were 5 bases for V and 7 bases for J; bases not matched to a gene: 5.